The 26 T cell receptor beta chains presented below share a single source sample, sequenced in a study of T cells after somatic rescue of genetic block. The data were produced by immunoSEQ multiplex PCR, yet TCRdb's version contains in-frame clones alone and is incomplete. The table shows just over 8,000 clones, with 75% to 90% occurring only once. The sample was peripheral blood mononuclear cells (PBMCs). All receptors come from a boy between 10 and 17 years old.

The rearrangement links TRBV6-1 to TRBJ2-1; perhaps TRBD1 as D (6 bases). Trimming stripped 6 bases from V and 0 bases from J, with 12 bases between. The CDR3 loop spans 15 amino acids. Germline CDR1 MNHNS, CDR2 SASEGT. The CDR3 region has the DNA TGTGCCAGCAGCCCTACAGGGCACTCCTACAATGAGCAGTTCTTC. This gives the protein CASSPTGHSYNEQFF.

This rearrangement joins TRBV7-2 to TRBJ2-4, with a possible D match to TRBD2 (6 bases). The V gene's germline CDR1 is SGHTA and CDR2 FQGNSA. This CDR3 region has 15 residues. Trimming stripped 4 bases from V and 8 bases from J, with 18 bases between. The CDR3 is CASSSRGIHTDIQYF. In nucleotides, the CDR3 is TGTGCCAGCAGCTCACGGGGGATTCACACGGACATTCAGTACTTC.

CDR3 amino acids: CASSVGTSGDYEQYF. CDR3 DNA: TGTGCCAGCAGCGTTGGGACTAGCGGGGACTACGAGCAGTACTTC. The rearrangement links TRBV9 to TRBJ2-7; TRBD2 matches at 13 bases. CDR3 length equals 15 residues. V trimming: 2 bases; J trimming: 3 bases; junction bases outside the gene matches: 2. The germline CDR1 and CDR2 sequences are SGDLS and YYNGEE.

This clone occurred once. The chain recombines TRBV11-2 with TRBJ2-5, with 8 bases that match TRBD1. V shed 1 base, J shed 6 bases, and the junction held 10 bases outside the gene matches. Germline loops: CDR1 SGHAT, CDR2 FQNNGV. This CDR3 contains 16 residues. Here the CDR3 DNA reads TGTGCCAGCAGCTTAGGGTCGGACAGGGCTTGGCAGACCCAGTACTTC. Protein: CASSLGSDRAWQTQYF. Drawing the rest from reference TRBV11-2 and TRBJ2-5, the complete variable domain is EAGVAQSPRYKIIEKRQSVAFWCNPISGHATLYWYQQILGQGPKLLIQFQNNGVVDDSQLPKDRFSAERLKGVDSTLKIQPAKLEDSAVYLCASSLGSDRAWQTQYFGPGTRLLVL.

The J gene is TRBJ2-1, the V gene TRBV7-2, with D possibly TRBD2 on 6 matching bases. The CDR3 is 15 residues long. CDR1 is SGHTA, CDR2 FQGNSA, per germline. V was trimmed by 5 bases and J by 2 bases, leaving 13 bases between them. CDR3 loop: CASSLGGRPYNEQFF. CDR3 coding DNA: TGTGCCAGCAGCCTTGGGGGGAGACCCTACAATGAGCAGTTCTTC.

The rearrangement links TRBV7-2 to TRBJ2-3, with no clear D. The CDR3 has 13 amino acids. Germline-derived CDR1 and CDR2 are SGHTA and FQGNSA. Trimming removed 4 bases from V and 4 bases from J, with 9 bases in between. The CDR3 region is CASSYYKADTQYF. The CDR3 nucleotides read TGTGCCAGCAGCTACTACAAGGCAGATACGCAGTATTTT.

The chain has TRBV5-4 and TRBJ1-2, with a tentative D call TRBD1 (5 bases). With 2 bases removed from V and 2 bases from J, the gap between germline ends came to 10 bases. The CDR3 runs 14 residues. CDR1 and CDR2 from the germline V gene are SGHNT and YYREEE (reference sequence). The CDR3 here is CASSFWGYNYGYTF. Here the CDR3 DNA reads TGTGCCAGCAGCTTCTGGGGGTACAACTATGGCTACACCTTC.

J is TRBJ2-1 and V is TRBV29-1; 14 bases line up with TRBD2. V was clipped by 7 bases and J by 1 base; unmatched bases: 6. Germline V lookup: CDR1 SQVTM, CDR2 ANQGSEA. The CDR3 totals 16 residues. CDR3 in DNA: TGCAGCGGATCGGGACTAGCGGGAGTATCCTACAATGAGCAGTTCTTC. Encoded protein: CSGSGLAGVSYNEQFF.

CDR3 sequence: CASRPGQALVYEQYF. CDR3 DNA: TGTGCCAGCAGACCCGGACAGGCATTAGTTTACGAGCAGTACTTC. This chain uses TRBV6-5 with TRBJ2-7, with TRBD1 identical over 7 bases. The CDR3 has 15 amino acids. The V gene end was trimmed by 6 bases and the J gene end by 4 bases; junction bases not matched to a gene: 12. The germline V gene encodes CDR1 MNHEY and CDR2 SVGAGI.

The chain has TRBV5-6 and TRBJ1-1; D gene unclear. Germline V gene sequence: CDR1 SGHDT, CDR2 YYEEEE. This CDR3 spans 13 amino acids. Trimming removed 4 bases at V and 5 bases at J, with 12 bases between. CDR3 region: CASSPGRVTEAFF. The CDR3 DNA follows: TGTGCCAGCAGCCCCGGGAGGGTTACTGAAGCTTTCTTT.

The chain joins TRBV6-6 to TRBJ2-7, with D hard to call. V was pared by 2 bases and J by 6 bases, with 11 bases between. This CDR3 is built from 13 residues. Germline CDR1 is MNHNY and CDR2 is SVGAGI (reference sequence). The CDR3 coding sequence is TGTGCCAGCAGTTACGTCGCGGTGGGCGAGCAGTACTTC. Translating it yields CASSYVAVGEQYF.

This CDR3 is CASSFARGSGSGSYEQYF. The CDR3 DNA is TGTGCCAGCAGCTTTGCTCGGGGCAGCGGGAGCGGTTCCTACGAGCAGTACTTC. The chain links TRBV7-2 to TRBJ2-7, with 8 bases lining up with TRBD2. CDR3 length: 18 amino acids. The junction had 14 bases not matched to a gene; V was cut back by 3 bases and J by 1 base. From germline, CDR1 is SGHTA and CDR2 FQGNSA.

The chain joins TRBV2 to TRBJ2-1; D is unresolved. Germline-derived CDR1 and CDR2 are SNHLY and FYNNEI. CDR3 length: 15 residues. The ends were cut back, 1 base at V and 0 bases at J, with 7 bases in the middle. This CDR3 is CASSEGVSSYNEQFF. CDR3 bases: TGTGCCAGCAGTGAAGGCGTCAGCTCCTACAATGAGCAGTTCTTC.

The rearrangement joins TRBV4-3 to TRBJ2-1; 9 nucleotides align to TRBD2. The CDR3 consists of 16 residues. V gave up 1 base and J gave up 7 bases; unmatched junction bases: 8. From germline, CDR1 is LGHNA and CDR2 YSLEER. The CDR3 loop is CASSQVGGGAFNEQFF. The CDR3 DNA follows: TGCGCCAGCAGCCAAGTCGGCGGGGGGGCCTTTAATGAGCAGTTCTTC.

The V call is TRBV2, the J call TRBJ1-6; TRBD1 is a possible D gene (5 bases). The V gene lost 3 bases and the J gene lost 1 base, with 7 bases spanning the gap. This CDR3 spans 15 amino acids. The V gene's germline CDR1 is SNHLY and CDR2 FYNNEI. The CDR3 reads CASSEGESYNSPLHF. CDR3 DNA: TGTGCCAGCAGTGAGGGGGAATCCTATAATTCACCCCTCCACTTT.

The CDR3 is CASSSGGSYEQYF. CDR3 nucleotides: TGTGCCAGCAGCTCCGGGGGCTCCTACGAGCAGTACTTC. The J gene is TRBJ2-7, the V gene TRBV6-6; D possibly corresponds to TRBD2 (6 bases). V was pared by 6 bases and J by 0 bases, with 9 bases between. Germline V gene lookup returns CDR1 MNHNY and CDR2 SVGAGI (reference sequence). CDR3 length: 13 residues.

V is TRBV4-2 and J is TRBJ2-2; maybe TRBD1 (5 bases). Germline V CDR1 and CDR2: LGHNA, YNFKEQ. V dropped 5 bases and J dropped 6 bases, with 13 bases sitting between them. The CDR3 runs to 14 residues. CDR3 coding DNA: TGTGCCAGCAGCAAAATCGCAGGGCCCGGGGAGCTGTTTTTT. Translating gives CASSKIAGPGELFF.

The V gene is TRBV6-1, the J gene TRBJ1-5; 7 nucleotides line up with TRBD1. The germline V gene encodes CDR1 MNHNS and CDR2 SASEGT. This CDR3 spans 14 amino acids. V was pared by 4 bases and J by 4 bases, with 4 bases of the junction left unmatched. CDR3 bases: TGTGCCAGCAGTGGCCGGGACAGAAATCAGCCCCAGCATTTT. Translating gives CASSGRDRNQPQHF.

This clone was observed once. The rearrangement joins TRBV16 to TRBJ1-2; tentatively, D is TRBD1 (6 bases). CDR1 and CDR2 (germline): KGHSY, FQNENV. CDR3 length equals 11 residues. Trimming took off 4 bases at V and 11 bases at J, with 11 bases between the two ends. This CDR3 reads CASSLGAPYTF. In nucleotides, the CDR3 is TGTGCCAGCAGCCTGGGGGCACCTTACACCTTC.

The gene calls are TRBV28 and TRBJ1-1; D is unclear. The CDR3 consists of 11 residues. Trimming removed 5 bases at V and 2 bases at J, with 3 bases between. Germline V lookup: CDR1 MDHEN, CDR2 SYDVKM. The CDR3: CASSKNTEAFF. The DNA of the CDR3 is TGTGCCAGCAGTAAAAACACTGAAGCTTTCTTT.

The chain joins TRBV7-9 to TRBJ1-4; perhaps TRBD1 as D (6 bases). Germline assignment: CDR1 SEHNR and CDR2 FQNEAQ (reference sequence). This CDR3 has 15 residues. Trimming pared 5 bases from V and 5 bases from J, leaving 15 bases between. The CDR3 region is CASSPFAGANEKLFF. DNA of the CDR3: TGTGCCAGCAGCCCCTTCGCAGGGGCGAATGAAAAACTGTTTTTT.

The V gene is TRBV2, the J gene TRBJ2-5; D gene unclear. V lost 8 bases and J lost 4, with 14 bases in between. This CDR3 region has 13 residues. The V gene's germline CDR1 is SNHLY and CDR2 FYNNEI. CDR3 sequence (DNA): TGTGCCAGCTATAGGTGGCTGGGAGAGACCCAGTACTTC. It codes for CASYRWLGETQYF.

The CDR3 here is CASSPLAAPNGGAYEQYF. The CDR3 nucleotides are TGTGCCAGCAGCCCGTTAGCGGCCCCAAACGGGGGGGCCTACGAGCAGTACTTC. The chain employs TRBV4-2 and TRBJ2-7, with 8 bases identical to TRBD2. The junction had 16 bases not matched to a gene; V was cut back by 4 bases and J by 2 bases. Germline V CDR1 and CDR2: LGHNA, YNFKEQ. CDR3 length: 18 amino acids.

Only one count was recorded for this clone. The gene calls are TRBV4-3 and TRBJ2-1, with TRBD2 matching over 9 bases. The length of the CDR3 is 16 residues. In germline, CDR1 is LGHNA, CDR2 YSLEER. The J segment lost 7 bases and the V segment lost 2 bases, leaving 9 bases of the junction unmatched. The CDR3 sequence is CASSQPAGGMRNEQFF. CDR3 nucleotide sequence: TGCGCCAGCAGCCAACCCGCGGGAGGGATGAGAAATGAGCAGTTCTTC.

The CDR3 here is CASSRRQGAVGEKLFF. Written as DNA, the CDR3 is TGTGCCAGCAGCCGTCGACAGGGGGCGGTTGGTGAAAAACTGTTTTTT. J is TRBJ1-4 and V is TRBV6-6; TRBD1 aligns across 10 bases. The CDR3 is 16 residues long. The V gene end was trimmed by 6 bases and the J gene end by 7 bases; junction bases not matched to a gene: 11. The germline CDR1 and CDR2 sequences are MNHNY and SVGAGI (reference sequence).

This sequence joins TRBV5-1 and TRBJ2-1; D unclear. The CDR3 spans 14 residues. Germline CDR1 and CDR2: SGHRS and YFSETQ. V was cut by 4 bases and J by 4 bases, with 12 bases left in between. The CDR3 protein is CASSGPDRYNEQFF. CDR3 in DNA: TGCGCCAGCAGCGGCCCGGACCGTTACAATGAGCAGTTCTTC.